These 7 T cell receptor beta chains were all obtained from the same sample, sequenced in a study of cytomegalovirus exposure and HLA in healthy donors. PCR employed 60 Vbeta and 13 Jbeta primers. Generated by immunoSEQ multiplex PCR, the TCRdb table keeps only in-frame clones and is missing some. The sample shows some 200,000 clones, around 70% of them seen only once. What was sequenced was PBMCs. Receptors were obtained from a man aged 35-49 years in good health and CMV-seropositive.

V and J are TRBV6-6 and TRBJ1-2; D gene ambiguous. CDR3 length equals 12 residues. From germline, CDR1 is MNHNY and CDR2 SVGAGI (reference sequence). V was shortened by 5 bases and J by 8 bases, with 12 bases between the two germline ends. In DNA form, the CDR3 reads TGTGCCAGCAGTGCCCGTCCGGAGGGCTACACCTTC. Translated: CASSARPEGYTF.

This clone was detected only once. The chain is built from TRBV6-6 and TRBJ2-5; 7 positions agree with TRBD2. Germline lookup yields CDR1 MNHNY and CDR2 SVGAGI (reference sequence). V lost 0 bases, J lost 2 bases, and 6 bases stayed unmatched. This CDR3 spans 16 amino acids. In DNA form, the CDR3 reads TGTGCCAGCAGTTACTCTCGAGCGGGGCCTCAAGAGACCCAGTACTTC. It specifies CASSYSRAGPQETQYF.

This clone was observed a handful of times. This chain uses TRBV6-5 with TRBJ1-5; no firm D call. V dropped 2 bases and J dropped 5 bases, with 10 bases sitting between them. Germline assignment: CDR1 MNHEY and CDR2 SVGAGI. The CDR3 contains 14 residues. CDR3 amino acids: CASSYQVRDQPQHF. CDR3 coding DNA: TGTGCCAGCAGTTACCAGGTTCGTGATCAGCCCCAGCATTTT.

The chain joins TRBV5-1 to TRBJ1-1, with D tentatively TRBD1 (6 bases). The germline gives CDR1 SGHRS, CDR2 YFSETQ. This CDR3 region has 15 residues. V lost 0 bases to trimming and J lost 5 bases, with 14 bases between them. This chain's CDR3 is CASSLEATGGTEAFF. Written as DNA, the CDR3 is TGCGCCAGCAGCTTGGAGGCGACAGGAGGAACTGAAGCTTTCTTT.

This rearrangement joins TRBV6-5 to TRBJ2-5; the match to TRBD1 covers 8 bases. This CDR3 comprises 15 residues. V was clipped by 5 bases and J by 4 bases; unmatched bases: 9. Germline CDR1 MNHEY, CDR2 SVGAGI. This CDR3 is CASSNDRGLGETQYF. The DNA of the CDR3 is TGTGCCAGCAGTAACGACAGGGGACTGGGAGAGACCCAGTACTTC.

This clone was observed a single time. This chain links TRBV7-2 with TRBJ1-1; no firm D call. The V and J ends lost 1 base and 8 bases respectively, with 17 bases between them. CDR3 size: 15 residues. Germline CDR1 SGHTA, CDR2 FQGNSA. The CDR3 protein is CASSLVRSLGPEAFF. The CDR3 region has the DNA TGTGCCAGCAGCTTAGTAAGATCCCTAGGCCCAGAAGCTTTCTTT.

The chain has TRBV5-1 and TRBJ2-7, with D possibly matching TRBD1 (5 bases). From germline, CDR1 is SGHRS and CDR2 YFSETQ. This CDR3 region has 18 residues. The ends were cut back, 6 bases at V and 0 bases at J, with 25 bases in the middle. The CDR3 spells CASNPSGLMTDSSYEQYF. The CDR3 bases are TGCGCCAGCAATCCATCCGGATTGATGACAGATAGCTCCTACGAGCAGTACTTC.